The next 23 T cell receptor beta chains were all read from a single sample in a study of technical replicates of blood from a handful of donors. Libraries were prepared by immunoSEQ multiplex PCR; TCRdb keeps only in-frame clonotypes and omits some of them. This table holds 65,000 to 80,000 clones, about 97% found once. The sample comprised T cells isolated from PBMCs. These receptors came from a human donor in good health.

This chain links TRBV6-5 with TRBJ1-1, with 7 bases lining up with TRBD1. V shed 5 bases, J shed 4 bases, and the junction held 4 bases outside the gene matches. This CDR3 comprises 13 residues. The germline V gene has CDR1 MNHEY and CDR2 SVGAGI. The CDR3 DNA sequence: TGTGCCAGCAGTCCGGGGACAGTCACTGAAGCTTTCTTT. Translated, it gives CASSPGTVTEAFF.

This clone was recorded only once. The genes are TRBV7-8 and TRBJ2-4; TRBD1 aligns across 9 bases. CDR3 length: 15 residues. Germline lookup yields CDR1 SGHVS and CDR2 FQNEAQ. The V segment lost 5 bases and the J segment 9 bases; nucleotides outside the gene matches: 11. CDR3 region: CASSPRDRVPAIQYF. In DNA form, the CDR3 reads TGTGCCAGCAGCCCCCGGGACAGGGTACCTGCCATTCAGTACTTC. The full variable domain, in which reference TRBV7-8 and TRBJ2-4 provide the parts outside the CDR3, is GAGVSQSPRYKVAKRGQDVALRCDPISGHVSLFWYQQALGQGPEFLTYFQNEAQLDKSGLPSDRFFAERPEGSVSTLKIQRTQQEDSAVYLCASSPRDRVPAIQYFGAGTRLSVL.

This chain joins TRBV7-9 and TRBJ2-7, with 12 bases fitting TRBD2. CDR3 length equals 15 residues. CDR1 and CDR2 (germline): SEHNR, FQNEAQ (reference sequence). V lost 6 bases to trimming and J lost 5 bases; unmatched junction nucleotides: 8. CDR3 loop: CASRHTSGRQNEQYF. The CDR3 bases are TGTGCCAGCAGACATACTAGCGGGAGGCAAAACGAGCAGTACTTC. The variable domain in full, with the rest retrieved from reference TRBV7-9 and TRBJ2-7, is DTGVSQNPRHKITKRGQNVTFRCDPISEHNRLYWYRQTLGQGPEFLTYFQNEAQLEKSRLLSDRFSAERPKGSFSTLEIQRTEQGDSAMYLCASRHTSGRQNEQYFGPGTRLTVT.

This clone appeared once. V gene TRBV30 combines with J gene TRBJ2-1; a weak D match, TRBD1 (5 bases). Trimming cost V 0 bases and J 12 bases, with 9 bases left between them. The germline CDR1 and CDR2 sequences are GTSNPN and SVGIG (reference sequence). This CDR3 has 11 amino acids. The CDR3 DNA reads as TGTGCCTGGAGTGTACAGGCCCTGCAGTTCTTC. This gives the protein CAWSVQALQFF.

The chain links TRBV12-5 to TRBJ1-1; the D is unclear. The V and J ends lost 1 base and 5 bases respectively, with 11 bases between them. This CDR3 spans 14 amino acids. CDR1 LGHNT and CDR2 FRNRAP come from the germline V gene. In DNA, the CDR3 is TGTGCTAGTGGTTTGGCACTCCGGGAAACTGAAGCTTTCTTT. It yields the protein CASGLALRETEAFF.

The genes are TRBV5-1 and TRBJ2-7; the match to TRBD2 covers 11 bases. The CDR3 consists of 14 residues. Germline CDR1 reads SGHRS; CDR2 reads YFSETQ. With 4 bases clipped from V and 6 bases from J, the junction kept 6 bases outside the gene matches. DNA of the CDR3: TGCGCCAGCAGCACTCTAGCGGGAGGTCGCGAGCAGTACTTC. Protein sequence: CASSTLAGGREQYF.

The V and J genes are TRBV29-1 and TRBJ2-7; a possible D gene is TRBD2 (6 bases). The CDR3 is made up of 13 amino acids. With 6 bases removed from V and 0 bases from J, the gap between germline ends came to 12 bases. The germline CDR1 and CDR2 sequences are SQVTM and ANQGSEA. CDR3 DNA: TGCAGCGTGGGCGGAGGGGCCTCCTACGAGCAGTACTTC. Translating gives CSVGGGASYEQYF.

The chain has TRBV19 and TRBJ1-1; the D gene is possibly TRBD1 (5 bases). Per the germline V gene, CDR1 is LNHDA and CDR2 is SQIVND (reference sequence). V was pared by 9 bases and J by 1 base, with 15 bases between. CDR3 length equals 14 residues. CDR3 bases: TGTGCCAGCAGGCCCCAGGGCCCGAACACTGAAGCTTTCTTT. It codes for CASRPQGPNTEAFF.

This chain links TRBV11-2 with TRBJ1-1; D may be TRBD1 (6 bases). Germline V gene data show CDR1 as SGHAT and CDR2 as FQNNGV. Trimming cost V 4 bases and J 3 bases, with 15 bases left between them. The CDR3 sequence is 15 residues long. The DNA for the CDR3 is TGTGCCAGCAGCTCCGCTACAGGGACACACACTGAAGCTTTCTTT. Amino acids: CASSSATGTHTEAFF.

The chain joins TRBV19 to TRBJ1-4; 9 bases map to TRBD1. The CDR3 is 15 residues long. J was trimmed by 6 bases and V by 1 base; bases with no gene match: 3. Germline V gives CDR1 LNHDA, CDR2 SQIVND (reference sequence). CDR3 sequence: CASSIVTGGDEKLFF. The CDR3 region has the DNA TGTGCCAGTAGTATAGTAACAGGGGGCGATGAAAAACTGTTTTTT.

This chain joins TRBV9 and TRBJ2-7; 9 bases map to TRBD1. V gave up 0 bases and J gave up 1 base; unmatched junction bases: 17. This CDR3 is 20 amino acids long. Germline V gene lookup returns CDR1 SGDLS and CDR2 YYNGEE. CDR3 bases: TGTGCCAGCAGCGTAGGGGTCCGGAGTGGGCCGGGACAGGGTTCCTACGAGCAGTACTTC. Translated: CASSVGVRSGPGQGSYEQYF.

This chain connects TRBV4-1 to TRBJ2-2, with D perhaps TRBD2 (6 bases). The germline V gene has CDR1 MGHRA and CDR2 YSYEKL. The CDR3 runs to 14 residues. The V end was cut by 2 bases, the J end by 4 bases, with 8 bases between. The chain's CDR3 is CASSQLGGTGELFF. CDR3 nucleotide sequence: TGCGCCAGCAGCCAACTGGGGGGCACCGGGGAGCTGTTTTTT.

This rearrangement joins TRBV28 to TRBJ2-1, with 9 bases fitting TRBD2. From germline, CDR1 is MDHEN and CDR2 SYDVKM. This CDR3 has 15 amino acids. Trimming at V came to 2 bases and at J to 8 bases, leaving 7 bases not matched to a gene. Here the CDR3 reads CASSLGLAGTYEQFF. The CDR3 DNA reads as TGTGCCAGCAGTTTAGGTCTAGCGGGAACCTATGAGCAGTTCTTC. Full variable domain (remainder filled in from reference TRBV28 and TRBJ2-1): DVKVTQSSRYLVKRTGEKVFLECVQDMDHENMFWYRQDPGLGLRLIYFSYDVKMKEKGDIPEGYSVSREKKERFSLILESASTNQTSMYLCASSLGLAGTYEQFFGPGTRLTVL.

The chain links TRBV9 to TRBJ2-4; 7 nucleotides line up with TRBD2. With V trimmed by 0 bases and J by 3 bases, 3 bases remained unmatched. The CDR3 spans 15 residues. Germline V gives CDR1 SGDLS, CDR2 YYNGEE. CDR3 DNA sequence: TGTGCCAGCAGCGTAGGGGAGGGGAGCAAAAACATTCAGTACTTC. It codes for CASSVGEGSKNIQYF.

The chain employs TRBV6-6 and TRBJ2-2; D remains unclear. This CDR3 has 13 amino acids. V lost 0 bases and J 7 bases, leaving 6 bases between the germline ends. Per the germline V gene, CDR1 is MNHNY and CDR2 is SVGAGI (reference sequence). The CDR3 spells CASSYSRDGELFF. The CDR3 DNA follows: TGTGCCAGCAGTTACTCGCGAGACGGGGAGCTGTTTTTT.

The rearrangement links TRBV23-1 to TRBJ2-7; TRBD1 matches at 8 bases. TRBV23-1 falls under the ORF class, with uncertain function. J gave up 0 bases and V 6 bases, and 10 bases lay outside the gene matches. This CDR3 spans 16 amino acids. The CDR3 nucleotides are TGCGCCAGCAGACGAAACAGGGACAGGAGCTCCTACGAGCAGTACTTC. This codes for CASRRNRDRSSYEQYF.

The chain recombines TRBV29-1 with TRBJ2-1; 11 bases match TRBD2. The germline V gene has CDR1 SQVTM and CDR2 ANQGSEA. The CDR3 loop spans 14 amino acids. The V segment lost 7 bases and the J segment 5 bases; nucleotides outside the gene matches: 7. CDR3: CSDLLAGVNNEQFF. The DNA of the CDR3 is TGCAGCGATTTACTAGCGGGAGTTAACAATGAGCAGTTCTTC.

CDR3 sequence: CASSTDRGSYEQYF. CDR3 coding DNA: TGTGCCAGCAGCACGGACAGGGGGTCCTACGAGCAGTACTTC. This chain connects TRBV11-2 to TRBJ2-7, with 10 bases fitting TRBD1. The germline V gene encodes CDR1 SGHAT and CDR2 FQNNGV. This CDR3 is 14 amino acids long. V dropped 5 bases and J dropped 1; count of bases not matched to a gene: 2.

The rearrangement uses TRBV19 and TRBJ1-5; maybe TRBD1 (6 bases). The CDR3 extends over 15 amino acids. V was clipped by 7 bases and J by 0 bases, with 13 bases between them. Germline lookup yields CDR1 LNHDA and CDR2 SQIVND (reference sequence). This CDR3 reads CASNGQGHSNQPQHF. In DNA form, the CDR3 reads TGTGCCAGTAACGGGCAGGGGCATAGCAATCAGCCCCAGCATTTT.

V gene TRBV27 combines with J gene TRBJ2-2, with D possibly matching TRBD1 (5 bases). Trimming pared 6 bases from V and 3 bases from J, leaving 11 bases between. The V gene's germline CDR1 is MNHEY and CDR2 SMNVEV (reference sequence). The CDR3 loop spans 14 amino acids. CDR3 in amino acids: CASRYRRYTGELFF. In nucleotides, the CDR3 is TGTGCCAGCAGATACAGGAGATACACCGGGGAGCTGTTTTTT.

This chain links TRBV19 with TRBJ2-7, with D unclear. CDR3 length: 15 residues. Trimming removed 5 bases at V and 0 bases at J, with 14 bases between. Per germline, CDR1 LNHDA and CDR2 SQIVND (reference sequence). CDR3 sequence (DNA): TGTGCCAGTAGTGCCGCCCTCGGTAGCTCCTACGAGCAGTACTTC. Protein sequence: CASSAALGSSYEQYF.

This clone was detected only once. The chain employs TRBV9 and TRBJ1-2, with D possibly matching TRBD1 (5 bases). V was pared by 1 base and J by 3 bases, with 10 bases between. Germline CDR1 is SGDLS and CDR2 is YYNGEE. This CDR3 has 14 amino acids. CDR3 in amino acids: CASSVMGGYYGYTF. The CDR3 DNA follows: TGTGCCAGCAGCGTAATGGGGGGTTACTATGGCTACACCTTC.

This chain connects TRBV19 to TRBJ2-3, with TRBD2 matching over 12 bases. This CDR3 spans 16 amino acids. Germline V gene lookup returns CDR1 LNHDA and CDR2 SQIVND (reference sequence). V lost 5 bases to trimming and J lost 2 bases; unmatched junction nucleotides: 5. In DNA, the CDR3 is TGTGCCAGTAGTTCCGGGACTAGCGGGTACACAGATACGCAGTATTTT. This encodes CASSSGTSGYTDTQYF.